The 26 T cell receptor beta chains reported below all come from one sample, sequenced in a study of T cell responses to AZD1222 COVID-19 vaccine. The data were produced by immunoSEQ multiplex PCR, yet TCRdb's version contains in-frame clones alone and is incomplete. Here the sample spans about 97,000 clones, approximately 91% being singletons. The sequencing used peripheral blood, collected on day 0 of AZD1222 vaccination. The source is an adult in good health.

The rearrangement links TRBV12-5 to TRBJ2-7, with a possible D match to TRBD2 (6 bases). The CDR3 is 14 amino acids. V gave up 8 bases and J gave up 1 base, with 15 bases separating them. CDR1 is LGHNT and CDR2 is FRNRAP in the germline V gene. The CDR3 spells CASYMAGLSYEQYF. The CDR3 region has the DNA TGTGCTAGTTATATGGCGGGGCTATCCTACGAGCAGTACTTC.

J is TRBJ2-2 and V is TRBV7-8; TRBD1 matches 9 bases. V was clipped by 5 bases and J by 2 bases; unmatched bases: 3. The CDR3 sequence is 15 residues long. Germline values: CDR1 SGHVS, CDR2 FQNEAQ. The CDR3 is CASSVQGANTGELFF. CDR3 DNA sequence: TGTGCCAGCAGCGTACAGGGGGCCAACACCGGGGAGCTGTTTTTT. The full variable domain, in which reference TRBV7-8 and TRBJ2-2 provide the parts outside the CDR3, is GAGVSQSPRYKVAKRGQDVALRCDPISGHVSLFWYQQALGQGPEFLTYFQNEAQLDKSGLPSDRFFAERPEGSVSTLKIQRTQQEDSAVYLCASSVQGANTGELFFGEGSRLTVL.

The genes are TRBV19 and TRBJ1-1, with D unresolved. Trimming pared 8 bases from V and 0 bases from J, leaving 10 bases between. Germline CDR1 reads LNHDA; CDR2 reads SQIVND (reference sequence). The CDR3 extends over 13 amino acids. CDR3 coding DNA: TGTGCCAGTCGACCGAGGATGAACACTGAAGCTTTCTTT. Translation gives CASRPRMNTEAFF. The whole variable domain, filled in from reference TRBV19 and TRBJ1-1, reads DGGITQSPKYLFRKEGQNVTLSCEQNLNHDAMYWYRQDPGQGLRLIYYSQIVNDFQKGDIAEGYSVSREKKESFPLTVTSAQKNPTAFYLCASRPRMNTEAFFGQGTRLTVV.

The chain links TRBV12-3 or TRBV12-4 to TRBJ1-6; a weak D match, TRBD1 (6 bases). CDR3 length: 13 residues. Trimming left V 6 bases short and J 9 bases short, with 12 bases between. The CDR3 sequence: CASRQPGVSPLHF. Written as DNA, the CDR3 is TGTGCCAGCAGACAACCAGGGGTTTCACCCCTCCACTTT.

V gene TRBV2 combines with J gene TRBJ2-1, with a possible D match to TRBD1 (6 bases). V gave up 4 bases and J gave up 5 bases, with 12 bases separating them. Germline CDR1 SNHLY, CDR2 FYNNEI. The CDR3 runs to 14 residues. The CDR3 nucleotides read TGTGCCAGCAGTGTGTCCCAGGGGAACAATGAGCAGTTCTTC. It encodes CASSVSQGNNEQFF.

For the CDR3, the DNA is TGTGCCAGCAGCTTAGGCCAGGGATTCATTCAGTACTTC. Translation: CASSLGQGFIQYF. The V gene is TRBV7-2, the J gene TRBJ2-4, with D perhaps TRBD1 (5 bases). Germline V gene data show CDR1 as SGHTA and CDR2 as FQGNSA. The CDR3 length is 13 residues. Between the trimmed V and J ends, which lost 1 base and 9 bases, there was a span of 10 bases.

This chain uses TRBV14 with TRBJ2-7; tentative D call: TRBD2 (6 bases). In germline, CDR1 is SGHDN, CDR2 FVKESK. V was shortened by 4 bases and J by 0 bases, with 16 bases between the two germline ends. CDR3 length equals 16 residues. The CDR3 DNA sequence: TGTGCCAGCAGCCCCCGTGGGGGACTGCTCTCCTACGAGCAGTACTTC. As protein: CASSPRGGLLSYEQYF.

V and J are TRBV11-2 and TRBJ2-7; D tentatively fits TRBD1 or TRBD2 (6 bases each). Germline V lookup: CDR1 SGHAT, CDR2 FQNNGV. V was cut by 7 bases and J by 4 bases, with 20 bases left in between. The CDR3 is made up of 15 amino acids. The CDR3 sequence: CASTQEGGLRYEQYF. In DNA form, the CDR3 reads TGTGCCAGCACCCAAGAAGGGGGGCTAAGATACGAGCAGTACTTC.

J is TRBJ1-2 and V is TRBV28, with D tentatively TRBD1 (5 bases). CDR1 is MDHEN, CDR2 SYDVKM, per germline. V lost 5 bases and J lost 4, with 17 bases in between. CDR3 length equals 15 residues. CDR3 in DNA: TGTGCCAGCAGTCCCCCCCGACAGTTTTTCTATGGCTACACCTTC. Encoded protein: CASSPPRQFFYGYTF.

By share, this clone counts as medium-sized (0.01 to 0.1%). The chain joins TRBV10-3 to TRBJ2-2; D tentatively fits TRBD1 or TRBD2 (6 bases each). The CDR3 has 16 residues. Germline V gene lookup returns CDR1 ENHRY and CDR2 SYGVKD. V was shortened by 6 bases and J by 2 bases, with 16 bases between the two germline ends. The CDR3 protein is CAIRPWRGSNTGELFF. The CDR3 DNA reads as TGTGCCATCAGGCCTTGGAGGGGGTCCAACACCGGGGAGCTGTTTTTT.

The chain is built from TRBV24-1 and TRBJ2-1; 7 nucleotides match TRBD1. J was trimmed by 8 bases and V by 9 bases; bases with no gene match: 6. Germline assignment: CDR1 KGHDR and CDR2 SFDVKD. This CDR3 region has 12 residues. Here the CDR3 DNA reads TGTGCCACCGTGGGGCAGGGGGATGAGCAGTTCTTC. This encodes CATVGQGDEQFF.

This chain uses TRBV6-5 with TRBJ1-1; D possibly corresponds to TRBD1 (5 bases). Germline CDR1 MNHEY, CDR2 SVGAGI. The V and J ends lost 5 bases and 5 bases respectively, with 9 bases between them. CDR3 length: 12 residues. This chain's CDR3 is CASSPGGTEAFF. The DNA for the CDR3 is TGTGCCAGCAGTCCCGGGGGGACTGAAGCTTTCTTT.

V is TRBV6-1 and J is TRBJ2-1, with 10 nucleotides matching TRBD1. J was trimmed by 5 bases and V by 2 bases; bases with no gene match: 6. Germline values: CDR1 MNHNS, CDR2 SASEGT. This CDR3 has 16 residues. DNA for the CDR3: TGTGCCAGCAGTGAACGTCCCGGGACAGGGGACAATGAGCAGTTCTTC. Residues: CASSERPGTGDNEQFF.

The chain employs TRBV15 and TRBJ1-5; 9 bases are shared with TRBD1. The CDR3 spans 16 residues. CDR1 and CDR2 (germline): LNHNV, YYDKDF (reference sequence). V shed 6 bases and J 7 bases; nucleotides not matched to a gene: 13. The CDR3 bases are TGTGCCACCAGGGTTTCCGGGACAGGGAGGGGACAGCCCCAGCATTTT. Its translation: CATRVSGTGRGQPQHF. The full variable domain, with the rest looked up from reference TRBV15 and TRBJ1-5, is DAMVIQNPRYQVTQFGKPVTLSCSQTLNHNVMYWYQQKSSQAPKLLFHYYDKDFNNEADTPDNFQSRRPNTSFCFLDIRSPGLGDTAMYLCATRVSGTGRGQPQHFGDGTRLSIL.

The J gene is TRBJ1-2, the V gene TRBV28, with 7 nucleotides matching TRBD1. Germline V gene lookup returns CDR1 MDHEN and CDR2 SYDVKM. CDR3 size: 14 residues. Germline trimming cut 6 bases from V and 3 bases from J; bases unmatched to any gene: 7. The CDR3 is CASSPGGGHYGYTF. The CDR3 DNA follows: TGTGCCAGCAGCCCAGGGGGGGGTCACTATGGCTACACCTTC.

The rearrangement joins TRBV5-6 to TRBJ1-6; the D is unclear. The CDR3 has 13 residues. The germline V gene encodes CDR1 SGHDT and CDR2 YYEEEE. The ends were cut back, 4 bases at V and 12 bases at J, with 14 bases in the middle. In DNA, the CDR3 is TGTGCCAGCAGCCCGCAGAATTTGGGACCCCTCCACTTT. Protein sequence: CASSPQNLGPLHF.

J is TRBJ1-5 and V is TRBV13; a possible D gene is TRBD1 (6 bases). CDR3 size: 16 residues. V was cut by 5 bases and J by 3 bases, with 17 bases left in between. Germline-derived CDR1 and CDR2 are PRHDT and FYEKMQ (reference sequence). The CDR3: CASSDSTGFPNQPQHF. As DNA, the CDR3 is TGTGCCAGCAGCGACTCGACAGGTTTCCCCAATCAGCCCCAGCATTTT.

V gene TRBV7-9 combines with J gene TRBJ2-2; unclear D gene. This CDR3 contains 14 residues. Germline values: CDR1 SEHNR, CDR2 FQNEAQ (reference sequence). V was cut by 3 bases and J by 1 base, with 6 bases left in between. CDR3 loop: CASSFSENTGELFF. CDR3 coding DNA: TGTGCCAGCAGCTTCTCAGAGAACACCGGGGAGCTGTTTTTT.

The J gene is TRBJ2-7, the V gene TRBV28, with 7 positions matching TRBD1. J was trimmed by 3 bases and V by 3 bases; bases with no gene match: 5. This CDR3 has 14 amino acids. The V gene's germline CDR1 is MDHEN and CDR2 SYDVKM. CDR3 loop: CASSFADRLYEQYF. CDR3 DNA sequence: TGTGCCAGCAGTTTCGCGGACAGGCTCTACGAGCAGTACTTC.

The chain joins TRBV3-1 (or the pseudogene TRBV3-2) to TRBJ1-5, with D tentatively TRBD1 (6 bases). V lost 4 bases and J lost 4, with 11 bases in between. In germline, CDR1 is LGHDT, CDR2 YNNKEL (reference sequence). The CDR3 has 14 residues. The CDR3 protein is CASSPRTVNQPQHF. For the CDR3, the DNA is TGTGCCAGCAGCCCGAGGACAGTTAATCAGCCCCAGCATTTT.

The chain couples TRBV19 to TRBJ1-2, with D possibly matching TRBD1 (6 bases). V was pared by 6 bases and J by 0 bases, with 11 bases between. This CDR3 is 14 amino acids long. Germline V lookup: CDR1 LNHDA, CDR2 SQIVND (reference sequence). In nucleotides, the CDR3 is TGTGCCAGTAGACACCGGACAGCTAACTATGGCTACACCTTC. It is translated as CASRHRTANYGYTF.

The V and J genes are TRBV4-1 and TRBJ2-3; TRBD2 agrees at 11 bases. Germline CDR1 MGHRA, CDR2 YSYEKL. This CDR3 has 13 residues. V shed 4 bases and J 14 bases; nucleotides not matched to a gene: 8. The CDR3 DNA reads as TGCGCCAGCAGCCCCCTAGCGGGGGGCCGATGGTATTTT. Protein product: CASSPLAGGRWYF.

This clone has more than one count but fewer than ten. The chain has TRBV5-1 and TRBJ1-6; D is unresolved. The CDR3 contains 14 residues. Germline CDR1 is SGHRS and CDR2 is YFSETQ. Trimming cost V 0 bases and J 14 bases, with 15 bases left between them. The CDR3 DNA follows: TGCGCCAGCAGCTTGGGGCCTCGCCTAGGTACCCTCCACTTT. Amino acid sequence: CASSLGPRLGTLHF. The full variable domain, its missing parts supplied by reference TRBV5-1 and TRBJ1-6, is KAGVTQTPRYLIKTRGQQVTLSCSPISGHRSVSWYQQTPGQGLQFLFEYFSETQRNKGNFPGRFSGRQFSNSRSEMNVSTLELGDSALYLCASSLGPRLGTLHFGNGTRLTVT.

V usage is TRBV7-2 and J usage is TRBJ2-2, with TRBD2 as a possible D gene (5 bases). This CDR3 spans 18 amino acids. With 1 base removed from V and 6 bases from J, the gap between germline ends came to 21 bases. CDR1 is SGHTA and CDR2 is FQGNSA in the germline V gene. The CDR3 DNA reads TGTGCCAGCAGCTTAGACGGTCCTAGCCGAACAAGATCCGGGGAGCTGTTTTTT. Its protein is CASSLDGPSRTRSGELFF.

The chain links TRBV7-2 to TRBJ2-3; perhaps TRBD1 as D (5 bases). In germline, CDR1 is SGHTA, CDR2 FQGNSA. The germline V and J ends were trimmed by 1 base and 1 base, with 12 bases remaining between them. The CDR3 has 16 residues. CDR3: CASSLGGGLGTDTQYF. DNA for the CDR3: TGTGCCAGCAGCTTAGGGGGCGGCTTGGGCACAGATACGCAGTATTTT.

The sample holds one count of this clone. The chain joins TRBV3-1 (or the pseudogene TRBV3-2) to TRBJ1-5; D is unclear. V was cut by 4 bases and J by 4 bases, with 8 bases left in between. Germline V gene sequence: CDR1 LGHDT, CDR2 YNNKEL (reference sequence). This CDR3 region has 13 residues. The CDR3 DNA reads as TGTGCCAGCAGCCCGCGGGGAAATCAGCCCCAGCATTTT. Its protein is CASSPRGNQPQHF.